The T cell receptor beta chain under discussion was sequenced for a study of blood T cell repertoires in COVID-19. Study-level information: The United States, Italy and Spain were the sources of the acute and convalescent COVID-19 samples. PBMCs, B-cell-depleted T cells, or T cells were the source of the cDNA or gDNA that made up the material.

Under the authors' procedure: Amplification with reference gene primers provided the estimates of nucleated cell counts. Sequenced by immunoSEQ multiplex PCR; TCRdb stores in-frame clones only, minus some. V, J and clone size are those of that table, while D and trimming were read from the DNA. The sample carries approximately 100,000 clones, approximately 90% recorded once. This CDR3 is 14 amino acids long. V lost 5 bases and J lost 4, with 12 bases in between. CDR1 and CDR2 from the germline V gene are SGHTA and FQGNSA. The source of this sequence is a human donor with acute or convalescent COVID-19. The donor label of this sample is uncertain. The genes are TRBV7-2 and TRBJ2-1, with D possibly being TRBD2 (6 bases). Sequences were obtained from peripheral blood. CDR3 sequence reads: CASSISGTYNEQFF. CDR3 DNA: TGTGCCAGCAGCATATCCGGGACTTACAATGAGCAGTTCTTC.